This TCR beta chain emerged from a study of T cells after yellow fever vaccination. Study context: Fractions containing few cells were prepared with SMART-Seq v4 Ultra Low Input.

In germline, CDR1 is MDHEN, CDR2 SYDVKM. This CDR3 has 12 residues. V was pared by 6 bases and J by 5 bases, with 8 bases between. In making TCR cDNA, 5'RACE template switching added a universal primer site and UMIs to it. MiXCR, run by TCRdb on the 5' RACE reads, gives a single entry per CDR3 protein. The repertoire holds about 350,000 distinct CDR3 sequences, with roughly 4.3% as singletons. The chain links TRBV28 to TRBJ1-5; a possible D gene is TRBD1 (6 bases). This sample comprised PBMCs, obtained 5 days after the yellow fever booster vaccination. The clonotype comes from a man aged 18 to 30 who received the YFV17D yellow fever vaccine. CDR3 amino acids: CASRQGDQPQHF. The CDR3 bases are TGTGCCAGCAGACAGGGTGATCAGCCCCAGCATTTT. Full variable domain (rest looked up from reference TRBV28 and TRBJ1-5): DVKVTQSSRYLVKRTGEKVFLECVQDMDHENMFWYRQDPGLGLRLIYFSYDVKMKEKGDIPEGYSVSREKKERFSLILESASTNQTSMYLCASRQGDQPQHFGDGTRLSIL.